Below, 5 T cell receptor beta chains from the same sample are listed, as sequenced in a study of spatial heterogeneity in lung cancer. TCRdb re-derived calls from the 5' RACE reads in MiXCR, one entry per CDR3 protein. Among 90,000 to 95,000 distinct CDR3 sequences listed, approximately 12% were seen once. Indicated time point: sample taken at primary tumor resection. Unsorted whole RNA from tumor, nontumor lung or frozen PBMC underwent sequencing. The sample in question was PBMCs, obtained at surgery. Every receptor here comes from a male donor with early-stage non-small cell lung cancer.

The chain carries TRBV3-1 and TRBJ1-2; D is unclear. The germline V gene encodes CDR1 LGHDT and CDR2 YNNKEL (reference sequence). V shed 4 bases and J shed 3 bases, with 9 bases lying between them. This CDR3 has 13 amino acids. The CDR3, as DNA: TGTGCCAGCAGCCCTCGCGCGGACTATGGCTACACCTTC. It is translated as CASSPRADYGYTF.

This chain joins TRBV7-2 and TRBJ2-3; no reliable D call. CDR1 and CDR2 (germline): SGHTA, FQGNSA. The CDR3 is 14 residues long. Trimming pared 2 bases from V and 5 bases from J, leaving 11 bases between. CDR3: CASSLTGPGDTQYF. CDR3 bases: TGTGCCAGCAGCTTAACCGGACCAGGAGATACGCAGTATTTT. Filled out from reference TRBV7-2 and TRBJ2-3, the complete variable domain reads GAGVSQSPSNKVTEKGKDVELRCDPISGHTALYWYRQSLGQGLEFLIYFQGNSAPDKSGLPSDRFSAERTGGSVSTLTIQRTQQEDSAVYLCASSLTGPGDTQYFGPGTRLTVL.

This clonotype showed up many times. The gene calls are TRBV7-2 and TRBJ1-4; maybe TRBD1 (6 bases). In germline, CDR1 is SGHTA, CDR2 FQGNSA. CDR3 size: 15 residues. The V gene lost 6 bases and the J gene lost 3 bases, with 14 bases spanning the gap. Here the CDR3 reads CASRTAGAPNEKLFF. The CDR3 DNA sequence: TGTGCCAGCAGGACAGCAGGGGCCCCTAATGAAAAACTGTTTTTT.

This clonotype occurred many times. This chain connects TRBV20-1 to TRBJ2-1, with 9 bases aligning to TRBD2. This CDR3 contains 15 residues. With 0 bases clipped from V and 10 bases from J, the junction kept 10 bases outside the gene matches. Germline V gives CDR1 DFQATT, CDR2 SNEGSKA (reference sequence). The CDR3 DNA is TGCAGTGCTAGAGATGGCGCGGGAGGGCCGGTGGAGCAGTTCTTC. Its translation: CSARDGAGGPVEQFF.

There are a few counts of this clonotype. This chain uses TRBV7-2 with TRBJ1-2, with D uncertain. The V and J ends lost 0 bases and 8 bases respectively, with 13 bases between them. Germline V gene sequence: CDR1 SGHTA, CDR2 FQGNSA. The CDR3 is 14 amino acids. CDR3 sequence (DNA): TGTGCCAGCAGCTTAGCTCCCCCGACGGGAGGCTACACCTTC. It specifies CASSLAPPTGGYTF.